This entry concerns a single TCR beta chain. This clonotype occurred many times. Its cognate antigen has yet to be identified. No much larger clone exists at a distance of one base, and base qualities are not known. The library was produced with PCR. The sequencer was an Illumina HiSeq 2500. TCR library preparation used molecular barcoding, with unique molecular identifiers applied to normalize quantification of the TCRbeta repertoire. TCRdb reran the public reads through fastp at Q25 and MiXCR, keeping productive beta chains. One record per CDR3 amino acid sequence lists the most common genes and DNA. This sample is represented by hundreds of thousands of distinct CDR3 sequences; 16% of them were singletons. The ten most abundant clones make up about 1.1% of the sample. These data come from a study of T-cell reconstitution after alpha-beta-depleted transplantation in children (dated by TCRdb to the mid-2010s). Describing the broader study: The study quantitatively tracked T-cell immune reconstitution after TCRalphabeta/CD19-depleted allogeneic hematopoietic cell transplantation in children using TCR repertoire profiling.

V is shortened by 1 base, J by 6 bases, and the region joining them spans 21 bases. The germline V gene (reference sequence) sets CDR1 to DFQATT and CDR2 to SNEGSKA. The CDR3 holds 16 amino acids from the cysteine to the phenylalanine. Only the CDR3 portion is preserved as DNA: 48 bases, with reading frame beginning at the first base. The sequences come from PBMCs from the stem cell graft donor, collected from the stem cell graft. This receptor was identified in a human donor who donated a stem cell graft to a child with acute myeloid leukemia. The chain uses TRBV20-1 and TRBJ1-1; possibly the D gene is TRBD1, per 6 matching bases. The sequenced DNA is TGCAGTGCTAGAGGGCAGGGGCAGTCAAGTGTCGCTGAAGCTTTCTTT. It translates to CSARGQGQSSVAEAFF.